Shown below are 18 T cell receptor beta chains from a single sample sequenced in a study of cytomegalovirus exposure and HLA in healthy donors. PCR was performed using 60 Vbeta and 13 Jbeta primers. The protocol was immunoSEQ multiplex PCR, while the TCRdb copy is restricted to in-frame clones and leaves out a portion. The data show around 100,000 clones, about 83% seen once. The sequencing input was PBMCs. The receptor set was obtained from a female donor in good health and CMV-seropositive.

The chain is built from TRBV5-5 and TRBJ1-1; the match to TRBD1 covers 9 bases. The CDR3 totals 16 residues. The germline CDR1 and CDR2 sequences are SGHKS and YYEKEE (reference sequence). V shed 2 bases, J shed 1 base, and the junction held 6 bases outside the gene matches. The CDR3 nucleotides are TGTGCCAGCAGCTTTTTTGGACAGGGGTCGAACACTGAAGCTTTCTTT. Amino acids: CASSFFGQGSNTEAFF.

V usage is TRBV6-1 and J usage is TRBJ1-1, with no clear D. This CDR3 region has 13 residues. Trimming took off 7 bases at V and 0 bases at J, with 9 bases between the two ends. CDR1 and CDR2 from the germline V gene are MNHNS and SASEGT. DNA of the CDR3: TGTGCCAGCACTAGGTACCTGAACACTGAAGCTTTCTTT. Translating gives CASTRYLNTEAFF.

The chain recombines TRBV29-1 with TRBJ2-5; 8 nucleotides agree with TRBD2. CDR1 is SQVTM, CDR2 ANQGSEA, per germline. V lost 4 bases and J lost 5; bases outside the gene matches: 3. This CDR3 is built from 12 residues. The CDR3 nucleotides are TGCAGCGTTGGGGCTAGCGGGGAGACCCAGTACTTC. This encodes CSVGASGETQYF.

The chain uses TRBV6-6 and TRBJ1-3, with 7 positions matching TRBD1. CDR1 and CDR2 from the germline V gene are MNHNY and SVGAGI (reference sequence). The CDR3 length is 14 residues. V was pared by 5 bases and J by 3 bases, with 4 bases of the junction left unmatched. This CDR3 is CASSPTGIGNTIYF. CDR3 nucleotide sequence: TGTGCCAGCAGTCCGACAGGGATTGGAAACACCATATATTTT.

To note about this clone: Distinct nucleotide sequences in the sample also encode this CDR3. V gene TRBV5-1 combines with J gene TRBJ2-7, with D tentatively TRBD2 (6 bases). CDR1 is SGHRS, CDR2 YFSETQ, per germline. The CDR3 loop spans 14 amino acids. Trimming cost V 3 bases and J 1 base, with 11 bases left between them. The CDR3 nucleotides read TGCGCCAGCAGCTCCATAGCGGATTCCTACGAGCAGTACTTC. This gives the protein CASSSIADSYEQYF. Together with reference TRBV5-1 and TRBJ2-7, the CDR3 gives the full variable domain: KAGVTQTPRYLIKTRGQQVTLSCSPISGHRSVSWYQQTPGQGLQFLFEYFSETQRNKGNFPGRFSGRQFSNSRSEMNVSTLELGDSALYLCASSSIADSYEQYFGPGTRLTVT.

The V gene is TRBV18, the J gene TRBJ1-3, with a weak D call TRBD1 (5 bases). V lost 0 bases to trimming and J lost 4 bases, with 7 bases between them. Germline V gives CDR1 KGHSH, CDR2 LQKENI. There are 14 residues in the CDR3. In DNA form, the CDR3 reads TGTGCCAGCTCACCACCGACAGTCGGAAACACCATATATTTT. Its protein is CASSPPTVGNTIYF.

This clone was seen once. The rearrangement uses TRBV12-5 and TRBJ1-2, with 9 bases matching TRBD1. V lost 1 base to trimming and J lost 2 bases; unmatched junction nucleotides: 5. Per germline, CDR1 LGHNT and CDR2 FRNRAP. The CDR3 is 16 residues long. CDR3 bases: TGTGCTAGTGGTTTGGGACATGGGACAGGGAACTATGGCTACACCTTC. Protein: CASGLGHGTGNYGYTF. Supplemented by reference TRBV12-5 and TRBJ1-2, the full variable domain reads DARVTQTPRHKVTEMGQEVTMRCQPILGHNTVFWYRQTMMQGLELLAYFRNRAPLDDSGMPKDRFSAEMPDATLATLKIQPSEPRDSAVYFCASGLGHGTGNYGYTFGSGTRLTVV.

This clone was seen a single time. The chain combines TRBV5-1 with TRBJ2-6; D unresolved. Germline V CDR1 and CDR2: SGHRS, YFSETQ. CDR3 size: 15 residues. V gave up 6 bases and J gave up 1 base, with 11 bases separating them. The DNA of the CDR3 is TGCGCCAGCACCCAGACTTCTTCTGGGGCCAACGTCCTGACTTTC. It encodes CASTQTSSGANVLTF.

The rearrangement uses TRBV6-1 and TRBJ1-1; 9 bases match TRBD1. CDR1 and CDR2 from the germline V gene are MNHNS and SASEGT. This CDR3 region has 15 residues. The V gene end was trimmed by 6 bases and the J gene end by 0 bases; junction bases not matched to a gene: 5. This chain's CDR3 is CASRDRDRVNTEAFF. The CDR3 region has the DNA TGTGCCAGCAGAGACCGGGACAGGGTGAACACTGAAGCTTTCTTT.

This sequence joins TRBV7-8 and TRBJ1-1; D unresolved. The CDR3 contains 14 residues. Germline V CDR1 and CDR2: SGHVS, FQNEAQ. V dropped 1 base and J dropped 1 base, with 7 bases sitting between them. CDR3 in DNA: TGTGCCAGCAGCTTAGAACTGTCGAACACTGAAGCTTTCTTT. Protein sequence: CASSLELSNTEAFF.

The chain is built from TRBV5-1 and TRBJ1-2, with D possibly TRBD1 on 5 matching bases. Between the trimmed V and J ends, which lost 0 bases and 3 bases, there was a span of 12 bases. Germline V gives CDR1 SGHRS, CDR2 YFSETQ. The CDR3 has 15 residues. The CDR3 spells CASSLGPDSYYGYTF. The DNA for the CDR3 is TGCGCCAGCAGCTTGGGACCAGACAGCTACTATGGCTACACCTTC.

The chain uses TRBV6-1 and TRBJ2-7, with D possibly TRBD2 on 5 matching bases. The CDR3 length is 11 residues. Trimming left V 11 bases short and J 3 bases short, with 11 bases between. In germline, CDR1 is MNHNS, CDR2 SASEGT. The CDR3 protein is CAGRTFYEQYF. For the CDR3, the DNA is TGTGCCGGGCGGACTTTCTACGAGCAGTACTTC.

Here the CDR3 reads CASKTRDYGNNEQFF. The DNA for the CDR3 is TGTGCCAGCAAAACGCGGGACTATGGGAACAATGAGCAGTTCTTC. This chain uses TRBV6-5 with TRBJ2-1; 7 nucleotides agree with TRBD2. This CDR3 spans 15 amino acids. The junction had 11 bases not matched to a gene; V was cut back by 7 bases and J by 5 bases. Germline CDR1 is MNHEY and CDR2 is SVGAGI.

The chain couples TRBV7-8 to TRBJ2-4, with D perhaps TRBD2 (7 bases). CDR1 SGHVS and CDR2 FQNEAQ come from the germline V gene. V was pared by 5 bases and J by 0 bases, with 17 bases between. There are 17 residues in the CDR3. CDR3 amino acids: CASSPELGGLAKNIQYF. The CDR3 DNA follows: TGTGCCAGCAGCCCCGAGTTGGGGGGGCTAGCCAAAAACATTCAGTACTTC.

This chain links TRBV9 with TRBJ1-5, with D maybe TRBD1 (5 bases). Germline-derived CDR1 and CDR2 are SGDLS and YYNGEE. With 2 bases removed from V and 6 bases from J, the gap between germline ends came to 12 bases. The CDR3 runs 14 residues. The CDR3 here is CASSVGQGGQPQHF. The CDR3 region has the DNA TGTGCCAGCAGCGTTGGTCAGGGAGGTCAGCCCCAGCATTTT.

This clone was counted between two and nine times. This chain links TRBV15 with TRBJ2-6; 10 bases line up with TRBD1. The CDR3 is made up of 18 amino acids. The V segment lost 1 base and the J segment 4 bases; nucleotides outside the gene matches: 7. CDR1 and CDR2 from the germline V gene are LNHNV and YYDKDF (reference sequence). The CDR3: CATSRGGTGASGANVLTF. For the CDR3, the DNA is TGTGCCACCAGCAGAGGGGGGACAGGGGCTTCCGGGGCCAACGTCCTGACTTTC.

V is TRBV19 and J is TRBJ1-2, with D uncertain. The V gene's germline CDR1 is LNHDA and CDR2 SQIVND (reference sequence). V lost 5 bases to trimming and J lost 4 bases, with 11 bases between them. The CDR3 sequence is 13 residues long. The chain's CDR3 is CASSSSGVYGYTF. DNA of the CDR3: TGTGCCAGTAGTTCTTCCGGGGTCTATGGCTACACCTTC.

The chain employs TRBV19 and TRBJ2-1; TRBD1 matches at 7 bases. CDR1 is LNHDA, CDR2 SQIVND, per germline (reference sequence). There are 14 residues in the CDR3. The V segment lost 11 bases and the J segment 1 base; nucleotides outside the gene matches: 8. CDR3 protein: CAVKQGQSYNEQFF. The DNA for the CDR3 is TGTGCCGTCAAACAGGGGCAGTCCTACAATGAGCAGTTCTTC.